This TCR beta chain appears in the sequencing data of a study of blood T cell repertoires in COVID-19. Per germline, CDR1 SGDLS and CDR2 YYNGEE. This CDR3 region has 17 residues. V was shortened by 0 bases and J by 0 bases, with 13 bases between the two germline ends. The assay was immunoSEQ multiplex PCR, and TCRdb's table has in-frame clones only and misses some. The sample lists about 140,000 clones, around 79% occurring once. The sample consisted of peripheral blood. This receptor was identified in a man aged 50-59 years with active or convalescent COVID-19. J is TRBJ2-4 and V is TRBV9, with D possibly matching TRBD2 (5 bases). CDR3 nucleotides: TGTGCCAGCAGCGTAGCGGGGTTGGGCCTAGCCAAAAACATTCAGTACTTC. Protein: CASSVAGLGLAKNIQYF.